The entry below gives a single T cell receptor beta chain sequence along with its context. Per the authors' pipeline: By means of reference gene primer amplification, nucleated cell counts were estimated. Repertoires were generated with immunoSEQ multiplex PCR, while TCRdb's copy carries only in-frame clones and drops some. V and J calls and clone size are those listed in that table; D and trimming were worked out from the DNA. The repertoire holds some 150,000 clones, with under 90% as singletons. This sample was included in a study of blood T cell repertoires in COVID-19. Study as a whole: Collection of acute and convalescent COVID-19 samples took place in the United States, Italy and Spain. T cells, B-cell-depleted T cells, or PBMCs supplied cDNA or gDNA.

CDR3 length equals 15 residues. CDR1 ENHRY and CDR2 SYGVKD come from the germline V gene. Trimming removed 2 bases from V and 2 bases from J, with 11 bases in between. Sequencing was done on a sample of peripheral blood. The rearrangement uses TRBV10-3 and TRBJ2-3; D may be TRBD2 (5 bases). This clonotype was obtained from a woman aged 55-69 years with active or convalescent COVID-19. CDR3 coding DNA: TGTGCCATCAGTGAGGGACTCCTTACCACAGATACGCAGTATTTT. This sequence encodes CAISEGLLTTDTQYF.